A single sample gave rise to the 24 T cell receptor beta chains below, sequenced in a study of blood T cell repertoires in COVID-19. Sequenced by immunoSEQ multiplex PCR; TCRdb stores in-frame clones only, minus some. The repertoire holds under 200,000 clones, with over 60% as singletons. The specimen sequenced was peripheral blood. All receptors come from a man in his 60s with acute or convalescent COVID-19.

The gene calls are TRBV9 and TRBJ1-1; D not resolved. Deletions cut 0 bases from V and 5 bases from J, with 8 bases between. The CDR3 is made up of 13 amino acids. CDR1 is SGDLS, CDR2 YYNGEE, per germline. As DNA, the CDR3 is TGTGCCAGCAGCGTAGGGGCTACGACTGAAGCTTTCTTT. Translated: CASSVGATTEAFF.

The chain employs TRBV9 and TRBJ2-1; weak D call: TRBD1 (6 bases). V gave up 4 bases and J gave up 2 bases, with 13 bases separating them. In germline, CDR1 is SGDLS, CDR2 YYNGEE. The CDR3 length is 15 residues. DNA for the CDR3: TGTGCCAGCAGCCGAACAGGGTTACCCTACAATGAGCAGTTCTTC. Translation gives CASSRTGLPYNEQFF.

This clone has a single count. The rearrangement joins TRBV4-1 to TRBJ1-5; a possible D gene is TRBD1 (5 bases). Between the trimmed V and J ends, which lost 1 base and 0 bases, there was a span of 13 bases. Germline V gives CDR1 MGHRA, CDR2 YSYEKL. The CDR3 has 17 residues. The CDR3: CASSQGGTIRSNQPQHF. CDR3 bases: TGCGCCAGCAGCCAAGGCGGGACTATTCGTAGCAATCAGCCCCAGCATTTT.

The chain uses TRBV4-3 and TRBJ2-7; D is ambiguous. V dropped 1 base and J dropped 2 bases, with 9 bases sitting between them. This CDR3 has 14 amino acids. Looked up from germline, CDR1 is LGHNA and CDR2 is YSLEER. Here the CDR3 reads CASSQVDKPYEQYF. CDR3 in DNA: TGCGCCAGCAGCCAAGTAGACAAACCCTACGAGCAGTACTTC.

This clone was detected only once. V gene TRBV6-5 combines with J gene TRBJ2-5, with D maybe TRBD2 (6 bases). The CDR3 is 13 amino acids. CDR1 and CDR2 from the germline V gene are MNHEY and SVGAGI. Trimming took 6 bases from V and 2 from J, leaving 10 bases between them. The CDR3 DNA is TGTGCCAGCAGCCGGGACTTACAAGAGACCCAGTACTTC. Residues: CASSRDLQETQYF.

The V and J genes are TRBV5-5 and TRBJ1-1, with TRBD1 matching 7 bases. Trimming at V came to 3 bases and at J to 8 bases, leaving 4 bases not matched to a gene. The CDR3 sequence is 12 residues long. The germline gives CDR1 SGHKS, CDR2 YYEKEE (reference sequence). CDR3 in DNA: TGTGCCAGCAGCTGGACAGGCGTGGAAGCTTTCTTT. Amino acids: CASSWTGVEAFF.

This chain uses TRBV6-6 with TRBJ1-3; possibly TRBD1 for D (5 bases). This CDR3 has 15 residues. V lost 4 bases to trimming and J lost 2 bases, with 12 bases between them. Germline V CDR1 and CDR2: MNHNY, SVGAGI (reference sequence). The CDR3 region is CASSSPRVPGNTIYF. The DNA for the CDR3 is TGTGCCAGCAGTTCTCCCAGGGTGCCTGGAAACACCATATATTTT.

The rearrangement links TRBV12-3 or TRBV12-4 to TRBJ2-7; D remains ambiguous. Trimming pared 6 bases from V and 1 base from J, leaving 10 bases between. This CDR3 comprises 13 residues. The CDR3 here is CASRAPLSYEQYF. CDR3 in DNA: TGTGCCAGCAGAGCTCCACTATCCTACGAGCAGTACTTC.

This clone was observed a single time. Different DNA sequences within this sample yield the same CDR3. The gene calls are TRBV4-3 and TRBJ2-7, with TRBD1 matching over 11 bases. After removal of 4 bases from V and 2 bases from J, the junction contained 1 base not matched to a gene. Looked up from germline, CDR1 is LGHNA and CDR2 is YSLEER. This CDR3 comprises 14 residues. The CDR3 coding sequence is TGCGCCAGCAGCCCGGGACAGGGGGCCTACGAGCAGTACTTC. Translating gives CASSPGQGAYEQYF.

CDR3 DNA: TGTGCCAGCAGCTTAGGGGACAGATACGAGCAGTACTTC. This encodes CASSLGDRYEQYF. The V gene is TRBV7-3, the J gene TRBJ2-7, with TRBD1 matching over 7 bases. This CDR3 contains 13 residues. Unmatched junction bases numbered 2, after V lost 2 bases and J lost 4 bases. From germline, CDR1 is SGHTA and CDR2 FQGTGA.

The chain joins TRBV13 to TRBJ2-3; 15 positions match TRBD2. CDR3 length: 16 residues. Trimming at V came to 6 bases and at J to 4 bases, leaving 5 bases not matched to a gene. Germline CDR1 PRHDT, CDR2 FYEKMQ (reference sequence). In DNA form, the CDR3 reads TGTGCCAGCAGTAGGACTAGCGGGGGGGTTCCAGATACGCAGTATTTT. Its protein product is CASSRTSGGVPDTQYF. The whole variable domain, filled in from reference TRBV13 and TRBJ2-3, reads AAGVIQSPRHLIKEKRETATLKCYPIPRHDTVYWYQQGPGQDPQFLISFYEKMQSDKGSIPDRFSAQQFSDYHSELNMSSLELGDSALYFCASSRTSGGVPDTQYFGPGTRLTVL.

The J gene is TRBJ2-3, the V gene TRBV5-4; D may be TRBD1 (6 bases). The CDR3 spans 15 residues. Germline lookup yields CDR1 SGHNT and CDR2 YYREEE (reference sequence). V lost 4 bases to trimming and J lost 2 bases, with 14 bases between them. The DNA for the CDR3 is TGTGCCAGCAGCCTGGACAGATCGACCACAGATACGCAGTATTTT. Translating gives CASSLDRSTTDTQYF.

This chain's CDR3 is CASSQDAYFIYNEQFF. The CDR3 nucleotides are TGTGCCAGCAGCCAAGATGCATACTTTATCTACAATGAGCAGTTCTTC. This chain joins TRBV4-2 and TRBJ2-1; D gene unclear. The germline V gene has CDR1 LGHNA and CDR2 YNFKEQ. The CDR3 runs 16 residues. The ends were cut back, 0 bases at V and 3 bases at J, with 12 bases in the middle.

The chain carries TRBV28 and TRBJ2-5, with TRBD1 identical over 9 bases. V was clipped by 6 bases and J by 5 bases; unmatched bases: 13. The CDR3 covers 16 residues. The germline V gene has CDR1 MDHEN and CDR2 SYDVKM. CDR3 DNA: TGTGCCAGCAGCCCCGCGGACAGGGGACCTTCCGAGACCCAGTACTTC. Amino acids: CASSPADRGPSETQYF.

This clone was observed once. The gene calls are TRBV5-1 and TRBJ2-2; unclear D gene. The CDR3 consists of 13 residues. V was cut by 0 bases and J by 3 bases, with 3 bases left in between. Per the germline V gene, CDR1 is SGHRS and CDR2 is YFSETQ. CDR3 in amino acids: CASSLDYTGELFF. The CDR3 DNA follows: TGCGCCAGCAGCTTGGACTACACCGGGGAGCTGTTTTTT.

The V gene is TRBV9, the J gene TRBJ2-7, with D possibly TRBD2 on 5 matching bases. The V and J ends lost 0 bases and 6 bases respectively, with 10 bases between them. Germline values: CDR1 SGDLS, CDR2 YYNGEE. This CDR3 is 13 amino acids long. As DNA, the CDR3 is TGTGCCAGCAGCGTAGCCCCAGGAGGCGAGCAGTACTTC. Translation: CASSVAPGGEQYF.

In this sample, this clone turned up a few times. A much larger clone lies a single base off, so this may be a read error. This same CDR3 is encoded by further DNA sequences in the sample. This chain joins TRBV7-2 and TRBJ2-3, with 10 bases lining up with TRBD2. CDR1 and CDR2 from the germline V gene are SGHTA and FQGNSA. This CDR3 has 14 residues. The J segment lost 6 bases and the V segment lost 4 bases, leaving 4 bases of the junction unmatched. The CDR3 nucleotides read TGTGCCAGCAGCTCCAGCGGGGGGGCGGATACGCAGTATTTT. Translation: CASSSSGGADTQYF.

The rearrangement links TRBV4-1 to TRBJ2-7; D might be TRBD2 (5 bases). Germline CDR1 is MGHRA and CDR2 is YSYEKL. There are 15 residues in the CDR3. V was trimmed by 2 bases and J by 6 bases, leaving 17 bases between them. CDR3 residues: CASSQPGKDPAEQYF. The CDR3 bases are TGCGCCAGCAGCCAACCCGGGAAGGACCCTGCCGAGCAGTACTTC.

A few counts support this clone. The V and J genes are TRBV19 and TRBJ1-5; TRBD1 agrees at 9 bases. Germline CDR1 and CDR2: LNHDA and SQIVND (reference sequence). This CDR3 comprises 16 residues. J lost 6 bases, V lost 3 bases, and 9 bases had no gene match. In DNA form, the CDR3 reads TGTGCCAGTAGTATGGGTAAACAGGGGGCTATTCAGCCCCAGCATTTT. It translates to CASSMGKQGAIQPQHF.

The CDR3 spells CASSRGGRNTEAFF. The CDR3 DNA reads TGTGCCAGCAGCCGAGGGGGAAGAAACACTGAAGCTTTCTTT. This sequence joins TRBV7-3 and TRBJ1-1; the D gene is possibly TRBD1 (6 bases). The CDR3 loop spans 14 amino acids. Germline values: CDR1 SGHTA, CDR2 FQGTGA. The germline V and J ends were trimmed by 5 bases and 2 bases, with 12 bases remaining between them.

This chain uses TRBV30 with TRBJ1-2; the D is unclear. This CDR3 has 15 amino acids. From germline, CDR1 is GTSNPN and CDR2 SVGIG (reference sequence). The V and J ends lost 0 bases and 0 bases respectively, with 11 bases between them. CDR3 protein: CAWSVPQFANYGYTF. In DNA, the CDR3 is TGTGCCTGGAGTGTACCGCAGTTCGCTAACTATGGCTACACCTTC.

V gene TRBV5-8 combines with J gene TRBJ1-1; D is undetermined. Trimming removed 1 base from V and 2 bases from J, with 15 bases in between. The CDR3 spans 16 residues. Germline V gene data show CDR1 as SGHTS and CDR2 as YDEGEE. The CDR3 is CASSLHRLPYNTEAFF. Here the CDR3 DNA reads TGTGCCAGCAGCTTGCACAGATTACCTTATAACACTGAAGCTTTCTTT.

This rearrangement joins TRBV5-1 to TRBJ1-4; 12 nucleotides align to TRBD1. V shed 4 bases and J 6 bases; nucleotides not matched to a gene: 4. The germline V gene has CDR1 SGHRS and CDR2 YFSETQ. The CDR3 has 15 residues. This CDR3 reads CASSGTGGAYEKLFF. The CDR3 coding sequence is TGCGCCAGCAGCGGGACAGGGGGCGCTTATGAAAAACTGTTTTTT.

The chain has TRBV7-9 and TRBJ1-2, with D possibly matching TRBD1 (5 bases). V was pared by 3 bases and J by 6 bases, with 11 bases between. Per germline, CDR1 SEHNR and CDR2 FQNEAQ (reference sequence). This CDR3 contains 13 residues. This chain's CDR3 is CASSFRVYDGYTF. The CDR3 DNA follows: TGTGCCAGCAGCTTCAGGGTTTACGATGGCTACACCTTC.